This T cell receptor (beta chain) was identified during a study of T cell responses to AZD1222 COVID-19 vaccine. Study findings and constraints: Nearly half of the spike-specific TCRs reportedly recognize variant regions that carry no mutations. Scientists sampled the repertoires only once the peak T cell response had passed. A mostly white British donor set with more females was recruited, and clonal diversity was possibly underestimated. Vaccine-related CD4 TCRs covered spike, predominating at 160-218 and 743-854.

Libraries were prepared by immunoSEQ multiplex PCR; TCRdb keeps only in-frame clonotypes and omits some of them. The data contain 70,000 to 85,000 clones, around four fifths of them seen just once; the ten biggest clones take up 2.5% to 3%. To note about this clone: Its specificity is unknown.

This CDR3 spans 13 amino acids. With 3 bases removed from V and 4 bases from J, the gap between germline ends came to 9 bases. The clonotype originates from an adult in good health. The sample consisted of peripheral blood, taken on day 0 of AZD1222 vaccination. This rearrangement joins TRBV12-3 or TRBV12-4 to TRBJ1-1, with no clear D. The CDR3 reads CASSLSPVTEAFF. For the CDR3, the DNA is TGTGCCAGCAGTTTGAGTCCTGTCACTGAAGCTTTCTTT.